These 2 T cell receptor beta chains originate from one sample sequenced in a study of OX40 agonist ivuxolimab in advanced cancers. The library was obtained by the immunoSEQ multiplex PCR assay. Not all clones reach the TCRdb copy of this immuneACCESS table, which keeps in-frame sequences only. Checked studies attribute under half of the gap to unresolved V genes and leave the rest unexplained. This sample comprises about 26,000 clones, about 88% of them detected only once. The ten largest account for approximately 23% of the sample. This specimen was CD4+ or CD8+ T cells sorted from blood, taken in a trial of the OX40 agonist ivuxolimab. The receptors stem from an adult with an advanced solid tumor such as melanoma, head and neck, liver or kidney cancer.

By share, this clone counts as large. The chain uses TRBV6-4 and TRBJ2-1; 7 bases match TRBD2. V lost 0 bases to trimming and J lost 7 bases; unmatched junction nucleotides: 6. In germline, CDR1 is MRHNA, CDR2 SNTAGT. The CDR3 spans 15 residues. The CDR3 sequence: CASSDSPTSTNEQFF. The CDR3 DNA sequence: TGTGCCAGCAGTGACTCTCCGACTAGCACTAATGAGCAGTTCTTC.

This clone was counted once. The chain joins TRBV27 to TRBJ1-2, with D perhaps TRBD1 (6 bases). Germline V lookup: CDR1 MNHEY, CDR2 SMNVEV (reference sequence). This CDR3 region has 13 residues. V lost 5 bases to trimming and J lost 4 bases, with 11 bases between them. The DNA of the CDR3 is TGTGCCAGCAGTGTCAGGGGCGGCTATGGCTACACCTTC. Its translation is CASSVRGGYGYTF.